This is a list of T cell receptor beta chains from one sample in a study of blood T cell repertoires in COVID-19. Generated by immunoSEQ multiplex PCR, the TCRdb table keeps only in-frame clones and is missing some. The sample has 250,000 to 300,000 clones; around 84% are singletons. Sequenced material: peripheral blood. These receptors all stem from a woman aged 55 to 70 with COVID-19, enrolled during active disease. Each CDR3 is given with its conserved first and last residue. Fields, in order: CDR3 protein, CDR3 DNA, clone size, D gene, V gene, J gene, CDR3 length. The D gene is left open where the match is weak. Expanded clones are given a class, and other clones once, few, many or no size at all.

CDR3aa: CASSSTYRGLGYTF
CDR3nt: TGTGCCAGCAGCTCGACTTACAGGGGGCTAGGCTACACCTTC
abundance: -
d_gene: TRBD1
v_gene: TRBV5-6
j_gene: TRBJ1-2
len: 14

CDR3aa: CASSPPTGSNSPLHF
CDR3nt: TGTGCCAGCAGCCCACCCACAGGGTCTAATTCACCCCTCCACTTT
abundance: -
d_gene: -
v_gene: TRBV28
j_gene: TRBJ1-6
len: 15

CDR3aa: CASSGATGVNYGYTF
CDR3nt: TGTGCCAGCAGTGGGGCGACAGGAGTTAACTATGGCTACACCTTC
abundance: once
d_gene: -
v_gene: TRBV27
j_gene: TRBJ1-2
len: 15

CDR3aa: CASSLAPGDYNSPLHF
CDR3nt: TGTGCCAGCAGTTTGGCCCCGGGGGACTATAATTCACCCCTCCACTTT
abundance: -
d_gene: -
v_gene: TRBV27
j_gene: TRBJ1-6
len: 16

CDR3aa: CASSLAHRNIQYF
CDR3nt: TGTGCCAGCAGCCTTGCCCACAGAAACATTCAGTACTTC
abundance: -
d_gene: -
v_gene: TRBV7-8
j_gene: TRBJ2-4
len: 13

CDR3aa: CASSMAGSSNQPQHF
CDR3nt: TGTGCCAGCAGTATGGCAGGGTCTAGCAATCAGCCCCAGCATTTT
abundance: -
d_gene: -
v_gene: TRBV28
j_gene: TRBJ1-5
len: 15

CDR3aa: CASRNGQGAYEQYF
CDR3nt: TGTGCCAGCAGGAATGGACAGGGGGCATACGAGCAGTACTTC
abundance: -
d_gene: TRBD1
v_gene: TRBV6-6
j_gene: TRBJ2-7
len: 14

CDR3aa: CATSRKVFSGTDTQYF
CDR3nt: TGTGCCACCAGCAGAAAGGTCTTCTCGGGGACAGATACGCAGTATTTT
abundance: -
d_gene: -
v_gene: TRBV15
j_gene: TRBJ2-3
len: 16

CDR3aa: CASTDTKNTEAFF
CDR3nt: TGCGCCAGCACGGACACGAAGAACACTGAAGCTTTCTTT
abundance: -
d_gene: -
v_gene: TRBV5-1
j_gene: TRBJ1-1
len: 13

CDR3aa: CASSSRERNEQFF
CDR3nt: TGTGCCAGCAGCTCCAGAGAGAGGAATGAGCAGTTCTTC
abundance: -
d_gene: -
v_gene: TRBV11-3
j_gene: TRBJ2-1
len: 13

CDR3aa: CASSRGAGARTGELFF
CDR3nt: TGTGCCAGCAGCCGGGGGGCGGGGGCGCGGACCGGGGAGCTGTTTTTT
abundance: -
d_gene: -
v_gene: TRBV11-2
j_gene: TRBJ2-2
len: 16

CDR3aa: CASSFERGGTYNSPLHF
CDR3nt: TGTGCCAGCAGTTTCGAGAGGGGAGGGACCTATAATTCACCCCTCCACTTT
abundance: -
d_gene: -
v_gene: TRBV28
j_gene: TRBJ1-6
len: 17

CDR3aa: CASSLGTSGRSGETQYF
CDR3nt: TGTGCCAGCAGCTTGGGGACTAGCGGGAGGTCTGGAGAGACCCAGTACTTC
abundance: -
d_gene: TRBD2
v_gene: TRBV11-2
j_gene: TRBJ2-5
len: 17

CDR3aa: CASTEEPGGQPQHF
CDR3nt: TGTGCCAGCACCGAGGAGCCAGGGGGTCAGCCCCAGCATTTT
abundance: -
d_gene: TRBD1
v_gene: TRBV6-4
j_gene: TRBJ1-5
len: 14

CDR3aa: CAISATRDTDTQYF
CDR3nt: TGTGCCATCAGTGCTACCAGGGACACAGATACGCAGTATTTT
abundance: -
d_gene: -
v_gene: TRBV10-3
j_gene: TRBJ2-3
len: 14

CDR3aa: CASSRQKRDRVCFGYTF
CDR3nt: TGTGCCAGCAGTCGCCAAAAACGGGACAGGGTATGCTTCGGCTACACCTTC
abundance: -
d_gene: TRBD1
v_gene: TRBV6-7
j_gene: TRBJ1-2
len: 17

CDR3aa: CASSFGSGTEQYF
CDR3nt: TGTGCCAGCAGCTTCGGGAGCGGGACCGAGCAGTACTTC
abundance: few
d_gene: TRBD2
v_gene: TRBV11-2
j_gene: TRBJ2-7
len: 13

CDR3aa: CASSIDSYTEAFF
CDR3nt: TGTGCCAGCAGTATTGACAGCTACACTGAAGCTTTCTTT
abundance: -
d_gene: -
v_gene: TRBV6-4
j_gene: TRBJ1-1
len: 13

CDR3aa: CASSVDRGRHNEQFF
CDR3nt: TGCGCCAGCAGCGTCGACAGGGGGCGGCACAATGAGCAGTTCTTC
abundance: -
d_gene: TRBD1
v_gene: TRBV5-1
j_gene: TRBJ2-1
len: 15

CDR3aa: CASSPSNYGYTF
CDR3nt: TGTGCCAGCAGCCCCTCGAACTATGGCTACACCTTC
abundance: -
d_gene: -
v_gene: TRBV7-9
j_gene: TRBJ1-2
len: 12

CDR3aa: CASSSGAYNEQFF
CDR3nt: TGTGCCAGTAGTAGTGGAGCCTACAATGAGCAGTTCTTC
abundance: once
d_gene: -
v_gene: TRBV19
j_gene: TRBJ2-1
len: 13

CDR3aa: CASSPRTSGRDPYF
CDR3nt: TGTGCCAGCAGTCCCCGGACTAGCGGGAGGGATCCGTACTTC
abundance: -
d_gene: TRBD2
v_gene: TRBV6-2/TRBV6-3
j_gene: TRBJ2-7
len: 14

CDR3aa: CASSQVLGGPDYGYTF
CDR3nt: TGCGCCAGCAGCCAAGTACTGGGAGGGCCGGACTATGGCTACACCTTC
abundance: -
d_gene: -
v_gene: TRBV4-3
j_gene: TRBJ1-2
len: 16

CDR3aa: CASSLRISFEEKIPTGELFF
CDR3nt: TGTGCCAGCAGCCTACGAATATCTTTCGAGGAAAAAATACCGACCGGGGAGCTGTTTTTT
abundance: few
d_gene: -
v_gene: TRBV7-8
j_gene: TRBJ2-2
len: 20

CDR3aa: CASSFLTYEQYF
CDR3nt: TGTGCCAGCAGTTTCCTTACCTACGAGCAGTACTTC
abundance: -
d_gene: -
v_gene: TRBV6-2/TRBV6-3
j_gene: TRBJ2-7
len: 12

CDR3aa: CASSLDLAGKQFF
CDR3nt: TGTGCCAGCAGCTTAGATTTGGCGGGTAAGCAGTTCTTC
abundance: -
d_gene: -
v_gene: TRBV11-2
j_gene: TRBJ2-1
len: 13

CDR3aa: CASSQQGARTEAFF
CDR3nt: TGCGCCAGCAGCCAACAGGGGGCGCGCACTGAAGCTTTCTTT
abundance: -
d_gene: TRBD1
v_gene: TRBV5-1
j_gene: TRBJ1-1
len: 14

CDR3aa: CATSRDRGYEQYF
CDR3nt: TGTGCCACCAGCAGAGATCGAGGCTACGAGCAGTACTTC
abundance: few
d_gene: -
v_gene: TRBV15
j_gene: TRBJ2-7
len: 13